Listed here is a single TCR beta chain. What it binds is not known. The data derive from a study of cytomegalovirus exposure and HLA in healthy donors. Study information: The early release's HLA-typed donors yielded approximately 82 million unique TCRs. General observations from the study: Sequencing likely produced, as an artifact, a cluster of highly shared sequence variants. An ancestry cluster, one associated with Asian ancestry, reportedly showed fewer N-insertions than the 666-donor mean in a later analysis. Later analysis identified about 17,000 TCR beta sequences associated with HLA alleles, using a false discovery rate threshold of 0.05.

The CDR3 loop spans 16 amino acids. A multiplex PCR was run with 60 Vbeta primers and 13 Jbeta primers. Profiled with immunoSEQ multiplex PCR; TCRdb holds only in-frame clones, not every one. The sample lists over 150,000 clones; roughly four fifths were seen once. The receptor comes from a woman aged 30 to 39 in good health and CMV-seropositive. The V call is TRBV1, the J call TRBJ2-1; no check of the table's D call, TRBD2, against the DNA was made. TRBV1 is a listed pseudogene. The sample taken for sequencing was PBMCs. This CDR3 reads CTSSLGYGNGVDEQFF. The CDR3 region has the DNA TGCACCAGCAGCCTGGGTTACGGGAACGGAGTAGATGAGCAGTTCTTC.